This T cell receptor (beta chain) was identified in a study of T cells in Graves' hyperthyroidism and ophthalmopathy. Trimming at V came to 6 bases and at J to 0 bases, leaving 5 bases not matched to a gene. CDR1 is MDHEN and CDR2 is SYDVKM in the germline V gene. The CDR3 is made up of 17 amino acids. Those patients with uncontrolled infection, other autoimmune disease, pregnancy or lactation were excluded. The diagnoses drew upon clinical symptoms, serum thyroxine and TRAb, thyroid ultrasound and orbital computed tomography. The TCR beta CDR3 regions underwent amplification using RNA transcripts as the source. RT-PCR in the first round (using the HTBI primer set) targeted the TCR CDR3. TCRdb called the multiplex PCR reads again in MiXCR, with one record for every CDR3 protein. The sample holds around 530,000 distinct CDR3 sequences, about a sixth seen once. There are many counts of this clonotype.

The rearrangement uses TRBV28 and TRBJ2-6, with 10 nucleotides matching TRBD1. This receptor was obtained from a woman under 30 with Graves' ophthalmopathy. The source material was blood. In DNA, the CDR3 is TGTGCCAGCAGCCCCGGGGACAGGGGCTCTGGGGCCAACGTCCTGACTTTC. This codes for CASSPGDRGSGANVLTF.